The 22 T cell receptor beta chains below all came from one sample that was sequenced in a study of cytomegalovirus exposure and HLA in healthy donors. The PCR employed 60 Vbeta primers together with 13 Jbeta primers. This table comes from immunoSEQ multiplex PCR, and its TCRdb copy is limited to in-frame clones, with some not included. This sample has about 200,000 clones, with just under 70% found just once. The sequenced sample was PBMCs. These receptors came from a man aged 35 to 55 in good health and CMV-seropositive.

This chain links TRBV6-5 with TRBJ1-3; no firm D call. Between the trimmed V and J ends, which lost 6 bases and 4 bases, there was a span of 16 bases. Germline V CDR1 and CDR2: MNHEY, SVGAGI. The CDR3 is 15 amino acids. Here the CDR3 DNA reads TGTGCCAGCAGCCGAGATCCGGCGAGGGGAAACACCATATATTTT. Encoded protein: CASSRDPARGNTIYF.

The rearrangement uses TRBV15 and TRBJ2-3; a weak D match, TRBD2 (6 bases). Germline lookup yields CDR1 LNHNV and CDR2 YYDKDF (reference sequence). The V and J ends lost 0 bases and 5 bases respectively, with 18 bases between them. The CDR3 loop spans 17 amino acids. CDR3 DNA sequence: TGTGCCACCAGCAGAGATTCGGGGCTTGTGGGGGGAGATACGCAGTATTTT. It yields the protein CATSRDSGLVGGDTQYF.

This clone turned up a few times. The DNA of the CDR3 is TGTGCCAGCAGCATCAGGGGATACGAGCAGTACTTC. This gives the protein CASSIRGYEQYF. The genes are TRBV2 and TRBJ2-7, with D tentatively TRBD1 (6 bases). From germline, CDR1 is SNHLY and CDR2 FYNNEI. The CDR3 contains 12 residues. V dropped 6 bases and J dropped 4 bases, with 10 bases sitting between them.

The V call is TRBV6-5, the J call TRBJ2-2; the match to TRBD1 covers 7 bases. The germline CDR1 and CDR2 sequences are MNHEY and SVGAGI. The CDR3 runs to 16 residues. V dropped 4 bases and J dropped 1; count of bases not matched to a gene: 6. The CDR3 region is CASSSLWTGNTGELFF. Here the CDR3 DNA reads TGTGCCAGCAGTTCCCTTTGGACAGGGAACACCGGGGAGCTGTTTTTT.

This chain connects TRBV18 to TRBJ2-1, with 11 bases that match TRBD2. The germline CDR1 and CDR2 sequences are KGHSH and LQKENI. With V trimmed by 4 bases and J by 6 bases, 5 bases remained unmatched. The CDR3 sequence is 15 residues long. The CDR3 loop is CASSLAGGPSNEQFF. In DNA form, the CDR3 reads TGTGCCAGCTCACTAGCGGGGGGGCCAAGCAATGAGCAGTTCTTC.

This clone was detected only a few times. This CDR3 reads CASSARAGYVGEKLFF. Here the CDR3 DNA reads TGTGCCAGCAGCGCTAGGGCGGGGTACGTCGGGGAAAAACTGTTTTTT. The rearrangement links TRBV13 to TRBJ1-4; D gene ambiguous. Trimming shortened V by 5 bases and J by 8 bases, and 21 bases separated the two germline ends. The germline CDR1 and CDR2 sequences are PRHDT and FYEKMQ (reference sequence). The CDR3 sequence is 16 residues long.

V and J are TRBV11-2 and TRBJ1-1; no firm D call. Trimming stripped 3 bases from V and 1 base from J, with 6 bases between. The CDR3 loop spans 13 amino acids. Looked up from germline, CDR1 is SGHAT and CDR2 is FQNNGV. CDR3 DNA sequence: TGTGCCAGCAGCTTTGCAGAGAACACTGAAGCTTTCTTT. It specifies CASSFAENTEAFF.

V and J are TRBV6-1 and TRBJ2-6; D gene unclear. The germline V and J ends were trimmed by 6 bases and 4 bases, with 13 bases remaining between them. This CDR3 contains 15 residues. CDR1 MNHNS and CDR2 SASEGT come from the germline V gene. DNA for the CDR3: TGTGCCAGCAGGCCATCCGAGTCCGGGGCCAACGTCCTGACTTTC. It codes for CASRPSESGANVLTF.

This rearrangement joins TRBV6-5 to TRBJ1-4; perhaps TRBD1 as D (5 bases). Trimming took off 7 bases at V and 4 bases at J, with 16 bases between the two ends. The CDR3 runs to 15 residues. In germline, CDR1 is MNHEY, CDR2 SVGAGI. CDR3 coding DNA: TGTGCCAGCACCCTACGCCCAGGGCGTAATGAAAAACTGTTTTTT. Its protein product is CASTLRPGRNEKLFF.

The V gene is TRBV7-9, the J gene TRBJ2-5, with a possible D match to TRBD1 (6 bases). Germline assignment: CDR1 SEHNR and CDR2 FQNEAQ (reference sequence). Trimming pared 1 base from V and 4 bases from J, leaving 10 bases between. The CDR3 extends over 14 amino acids. Here the CDR3 reads CASSLGTEGETQYF. DNA for the CDR3: TGTGCCAGCAGCTTAGGGACAGAGGGAGAGACCCAGTACTTC.

The chain carries TRBV28 and TRBJ1-6; weak D call: TRBD1 (5 bases). The CDR3 covers 15 residues. Per the germline V gene, CDR1 is MDHEN and CDR2 is SYDVKM. Trimming pared 5 bases from V and 7 bases from J, leaving 15 bases between. DNA for the CDR3: TGTGCCAGCAGTCATCAGGGATTGGGCAATTCACCCCTCCACTTT. It specifies CASSHQGLGNSPLHF.

This clone has a single count. The chain combines TRBV11-2 with TRBJ2-1; D gene ambiguous. CDR1 is SGHAT and CDR2 is FQNNGV in the germline V gene. Trimming shortened V by 5 bases and J by 8 bases, and 10 bases separated the two germline ends. This CDR3 comprises 12 residues. CDR3 sequence reads: CASSRRVDEQFF. CDR3 DNA: TGTGCCAGCAGCCGTCGTGTCGATGAGCAGTTCTTC.

The CDR3 spells CASSLLGGLEAFF. The CDR3 DNA reads TGTGCCAGCAGCTTGCTAGGGGGCCTTGAAGCTTTCTTT. The rearrangement links TRBV5-8 to TRBJ1-1; TRBD1 matches 7 bases. Germline V gene data show CDR1 as SGHTS and CDR2 as YDEGEE. The V and J ends lost 1 base and 7 bases, in that order; junction bases with no gene match: 4. The CDR3 runs to 13 residues.

In the case of this clone: One end of the junction fails to match germline, which may point to a read error. The chain recombines TRBV7-9 with TRBJ2-7; D is perhaps TRBD1 (6 bases). The length of the CDR3 is 14 residues. Germline V gives CDR1 SEHNR, CDR2 FQNEAQ (reference sequence). CDR3 DNA sequence: TGTGCCAGCAGCCGAGACCCAACGTTGGACAGACCCTTCTTC. Protein: CASSRDPTLDRPFF. Full variable domain (missing parts from reference TRBV7-9 and TRBJ2-7): DTGVSQNPRHKITKRGQNVTFRCDPISEHNRLYWYRQTLGQGPEFLTYFQNEAQLEKSRLLSDRFSAERPKGSFSTLEIQRTEQGDSAMYLCASSRDPTLDRPFFGPGTRLTVT.

The V and J genes are TRBV6-1 and TRBJ1-5, with D maybe TRBD1 (5 bases). V was pared by 8 bases and J by 6 bases, with 17 bases between. Germline V CDR1 and CDR2: MNHNS, SASEGT. CDR3 length: 14 amino acids. The CDR3 DNA reads as TGTGCCAGCTCCGAAGGGGCAGGGATTCAGCCCCAGCATTTT. This encodes CASSEGAGIQPQHF.

The chain recombines TRBV19 with TRBJ2-1; TRBD2 aligns across 12 bases. With 3 bases clipped from V and 10 bases from J, the junction kept 7 bases outside the gene matches. The CDR3 is 15 residues long. Germline loops: CDR1 LNHDA, CDR2 SQIVND (reference sequence). The CDR3 nucleotides are TGTGCCAGTAGTATCCTAGCGGGGGGGCCTTTGGAGCAGTTCTTC. Residues: CASSILAGGPLEQFF.

This clone appeared a few times. The chain's CDR3 is CASGTTQETQYF. CDR3 DNA sequence: TGTGCCAGTGGGACTACCCAAGAGACCCAGTACTTC. The V and J genes are TRBV6-5 and TRBJ2-5; 7 bases are shared with TRBD2. The J segment lost 1 base and the V segment lost 9 bases, leaving 2 bases of the junction unmatched. Per germline, CDR1 MNHEY and CDR2 SVGAGI. The CDR3 is 12 amino acids.

The chain carries TRBV5-6 and TRBJ2-5; TRBD1 might be the D (6 bases). The CDR3 spans 15 residues. CDR1 and CDR2 from the germline V gene are SGHDT and YYEEEE. Trimming shortened V by 4 bases and J by 5 bases, and 18 bases separated the two germline ends. This CDR3 is CASSIRTVGAETQYF. Written as DNA, the CDR3 is TGTGCCAGCAGCATACGGACAGTTGGGGCGGAGACCCAGTACTTC.

This rearrangement joins TRBV11-2 to TRBJ1-3; no reliable D call. The CDR3 contains 15 residues. Germline lookup yields CDR1 SGHAT and CDR2 FQNNGV. Trimming stripped 6 bases from V and 3 bases from J, with 15 bases between. CDR3 coding DNA: TGTGCCAGCAGTCAAACCAGGAATTATGGAAACACCATATATTTT. Residues: CASSQTRNYGNTIYF.

V and J are TRBV2 and TRBJ1-2; D remains ambiguous. V lost 5 bases and J lost 3, with 4 bases in between. Germline CDR1 is SNHLY and CDR2 is FYNNEI. CDR3 length: 11 residues. The CDR3 sequence: CASSQDYGYTF. The CDR3 region has the DNA TGTGCCAGCAGTCAGGACTATGGCTACACCTTC.

The chain is built from TRBV5-1 and TRBJ2-5; tentatively, D is TRBD2 (5 bases). The CDR3 extends over 15 amino acids. Trimming took off 0 bases at V and 2 bases at J, with 11 bases between the two ends. CDR1 and CDR2 from the germline V gene are SGHRS and YFSETQ. The CDR3 reads CASSLGGRGQETQYF. Here the CDR3 DNA reads TGCGCCAGCAGCTTGGGTGGTCGAGGGCAAGAGACCCAGTACTTC.

In its sample, this clone was seen once. The CDR3 coding sequence is TGTGCCAGCACTCAGGGGTTGTACAATGAGCAGTTCTTC. Amino acid sequence: CASTQGLYNEQFF. The chain joins TRBV5-8 to TRBJ2-1; possible D gene TRBD1, 6 bases. Germline V gene sequence: CDR1 SGHTS, CDR2 YDEGEE. Trimming took 6 bases from V and 4 from J, leaving 11 bases between them. CDR3 length: 13 residues.